The 23 T cell receptor beta chains in this list originate from one sample, sequenced in a study of CD8 T cells in Susac syndrome. The RNA, about 0.45 to 1 ug, was put through reverse transcription using random hexamers. Each CDR3 protein gets one entry after TCRdb re-called the immunoSEQ multiplex PCR reads with MiXCR. The sample has about 89,000 distinct CDR3 sequences, approximately 95% seen once. The sample comprised CD8+ T cells from PBMCs. These receptors were collected from a human donor in good health.

The V gene is TRBV6-4, the J gene TRBJ2-3, with TRBD2 matching over 8 bases. Germline CDR1 reads MRHNA; CDR2 reads SNTAGT. The CDR3 extends over 14 amino acids. V gave up 3 bases and J gave up 2 bases; unmatched junction bases: 1. The CDR3 sequence is CASSERGATDTQYF. DNA for the CDR3: TGTGCCAGCAGTGAGCGGGGGGCCACAGATACGCAGTATTTT.

This rearrangement joins TRBV15 to TRBJ2-6; maybe TRBD2 (5 bases). Germline values: CDR1 LNHNV, CDR2 YYDKDF (reference sequence). The CDR3 is 16 amino acids. The V and J ends lost 5 bases and 0 bases respectively, with 11 bases between them. The CDR3 DNA reads TGTGCCACCAGCCCGAGGGAGATCTCTGGGGCCAACGTCCTGACTTTC. Translation gives CATSPREISGANVLTF.

The J gene is TRBJ2-7, the V gene TRBV5-6; D might be TRBD1 (6 bases). The CDR3 is 14 residues long. V was clipped by 5 bases and J by 2 bases, with 14 bases between them. Germline loops: CDR1 SGHDT, CDR2 YYEEEE. The CDR3 bases are TGTGCCAGCAGTCTTAAGAGACAGGCCTACGAGCAGTACTTC. This codes for CASSLKRQAYEQYF.

The chain couples TRBV20-1 to TRBJ2-7; 7 bases map to TRBD1. V was clipped by 6 bases and J by 4 bases; unmatched bases: 15. CDR3 length: 15 residues. From germline, CDR1 is DFQATT and CDR2 SNEGSKA (reference sequence). This chain's CDR3 is CSAEPNRGASYEQYF. The CDR3 bases are TGCAGTGCCGAGCCTAACAGGGGAGCCTCGTACGAGCAGTACTTC.

V gene TRBV20-1 combines with J gene TRBJ2-5; TRBD1 might be the D (6 bases). Germline values: CDR1 DFQATT, CDR2 SNEGSKA (reference sequence). The CDR3 is 15 residues long. Trimming stripped 8 bases from V and 1 base from J, with 20 bases between. The chain's CDR3 is CSPRPGHLVQETQYF. In DNA, the CDR3 is TGCAGTCCCAGACCGGGACACCTTGTCCAAGAGACCCAGTACTTC.

This rearrangement joins TRBV5-6 to TRBJ2-7; perhaps TRBD1 as D (6 bases). The germline V gene encodes CDR1 SGHDT and CDR2 YYEEEE. The CDR3 is 12 residues long. Trimming pared 5 bases from V and 2 bases from J, leaving 8 bases between. The CDR3 DNA is TGTGCCAGCAGAGGACAGACCTACGAGCAGTACTTC. It yields the protein CASRGQTYEQYF.

The gene calls are TRBV13 and TRBJ2-2; D assignment may be TRBD1 or TRBD2 (5 bases each). CDR3 length equals 14 residues. Germline V lookup: CDR1 PRHDT, CDR2 FYEKMQ (reference sequence). The V and J ends lost 5 bases and 3 bases respectively, with 10 bases between them. CDR3 region: CASSPGRDTGELFF. The DNA of the CDR3 is TGTGCCAGCAGCCCGGGGCGCGACACCGGGGAGCTGTTTTTT.

The chain couples TRBV11-2 to TRBJ2-2, with D uncertain. V was clipped by 1 base and J by 6 bases, with 12 bases between them. The CDR3 is 15 amino acids. Germline CDR1 SGHAT, CDR2 FQNNGV. CDR3 nucleotides: TGTGCCAGCAGCTTAGTATATGTTGGGGCCGGGGAGCTGTTTTTT. Translating it yields CASSLVYVGAGELFF.

This clonotype was picked up one time. V usage is TRBV6-2 or TRBV6-3 and J usage is TRBJ1-6, with no clear D. V was clipped by 7 bases and J by 9 bases, with 19 bases between them. Germline V gene lookup returns CDR1 MNHEY and CDR2 SVGEGT. The CDR3 extends over 15 amino acids. CDR3: CASTKLPANGSPLHF. DNA for the CDR3: TGTGCCAGCACCAAACTCCCCGCCAACGGTTCACCCCTCCACTTT.

The V and J genes are TRBV15 and TRBJ2-3; D possibly matches TRBD1 or TRBD2 (6 bases each). The CDR3 spans 17 residues. Between the trimmed V and J ends, which lost 3 bases and 2 bases, there was a span of 18 bases. CDR1 and CDR2 (germline): LNHNV, YYDKDF (reference sequence). This CDR3 reads CATSRERYGGATDTQYF. CDR3 bases: TGTGCCACCAGCAGGGAAAGGTACGGGGGCGCCACAGATACGCAGTATTTT.

The gene calls are TRBV5-6 and TRBJ1-1; 9 nucleotides align to TRBD1. Germline assignment: CDR1 SGHDT and CDR2 YYEEEE. The CDR3 contains 15 residues. V dropped 0 bases and J dropped 4; count of bases not matched to a gene: 4. Here the CDR3 reads CASSLGDRVFTEAFF. CDR3 nucleotide sequence: TGTGCCAGCAGCTTGGGGGACAGGGTTTTCACTGAAGCTTTCTTT.

The rearrangement uses TRBV29-1 and TRBJ2-7, with D hard to call. There are 17 residues in the CDR3. Trimming removed 1 base from V and 2 bases from J, with 21 bases in between. The germline CDR1 and CDR2 sequences are SQVTM and ANQGSEA. The chain's CDR3 is CSVEAPVVGEVAYEQYF. The CDR3 bases are TGCAGCGTTGAAGCCCCCGTCGTGGGTGAGGTAGCCTACGAGCAGTACTTC.

In this sample, this clonotype turned up once. The chain carries TRBV7-9 and TRBJ1-2, with D unresolved. CDR1 and CDR2 (germline): SEHNR, FQNEAQ (reference sequence). This CDR3 has 16 amino acids. V lost 5 bases to trimming and J lost 4 bases, with 20 bases between them. The CDR3 DNA reads as TGTGCCAGCAGCACCGAACCCAAGGGAGCGGGCTATGGCTACACCTTC. This gives the protein CASSTEPKGAGYGYTF. Together with reference TRBV7-9 and TRBJ1-2, the CDR3 gives the full variable domain: DTGVSQNPRHKITKRGQNVTFRCDPISEHNRLYWYRQTLGQGPEFLTYFQNEAQLEKSRLLSDRFSAERPKGSFSTLEIQRTEQGDSAMYLCASSTEPKGAGYGYTFGSGTRLTVV.

CDR3 amino acids: CASGGADTEAFF. The DNA for the CDR3 is TGTGCCAGCGGGGGCGCGGACACTGAAGCTTTCTTT. V is TRBV7-6 and J is TRBJ1-1; D might be TRBD1 (6 bases). CDR1 and CDR2 (germline): SGHVS, FNYEAQ. The ends were cut back, 8 bases at V and 3 bases at J, with 10 bases in the middle. The CDR3 extends over 12 amino acids.

The V call is TRBV5-6, the J call TRBJ2-1; the D gene is possibly TRBD1 (6 bases). Germline values: CDR1 SGHDT, CDR2 YYEEEE. V shed 0 bases and J shed 4 bases, with 17 bases lying between them. The CDR3 sequence is 17 residues long. CDR3 in amino acids: CASSLGTGIAPYNEQFF. The CDR3, as DNA: TGTGCCAGCAGCTTGGGTACAGGGATCGCCCCGTACAATGAGCAGTTCTTC. The whole variable domain, remainder taken from reference TRBV5-6 and TRBJ2-1, is DAGVTQSPTHLIKTRGQQVTLRCSPKSGHDTVSWYQQALGQGPQFIFQYYEEEERQRGNFPDRFSGHQFPNYSSELNVNALLLGDSALYLCASSLGTGIAPYNEQFFGPGTRLTVL.

The J gene is TRBJ2-2, the V gene TRBV5-1; D call uncertain. This CDR3 is 12 amino acids long. Germline V gene lookup returns CDR1 SGHRS and CDR2 YFSETQ. V was trimmed by 4 bases and J by 8 bases, leaving 9 bases between them. The CDR3 is CASSSPVGELFF. The CDR3 bases are TGCGCCAGCAGCAGTCCTGTGGGGGAGCTGTTTTTT.

The chain combines TRBV15 with TRBJ1-1, with D perhaps matching TRBD1 (5 bases). V was clipped by 1 base and J by 4 bases, with 13 bases between them. The V gene's germline CDR1 is LNHNV and CDR2 YYDKDF (reference sequence). CDR3 size: 15 residues. The CDR3 loop is CATSRVGRVATEAFF. CDR3 nucleotide sequence: TGTGCCACCAGCAGAGTTGGCAGGGTAGCCACTGAAGCTTTCTTT.

The CDR3 loop is CASSLRQGTVEAFF. In nucleotides, the CDR3 is TGTGCCAGCAGTTTAAGACAGGGGACGGTTGAAGCTTTCTTT. The V call is TRBV12-3 or TRBV12-4, the J call TRBJ1-1; 8 bases match TRBD1. The J segment lost 7 bases and the V segment lost 2 bases, leaving 6 bases of the junction unmatched. This CDR3 is built from 14 residues.

The chain carries TRBV13 and TRBJ1-5; no definite D call. Between the trimmed V and J ends, which lost 2 bases and 3 bases, there was a span of 5 bases. Germline V gene sequence: CDR1 PRHDT, CDR2 FYEKMQ (reference sequence). The CDR3 consists of 13 residues. The CDR3 DNA reads as TGTGCCAGCAGCTTATCCCCCAATCAGCCCCAGCATTTT. Translation: CASSLSPNQPQHF.

The CDR3 sequence is CAISHALTSGDSYEQYF. As DNA, the CDR3 is TGTGCCATCTCACACGCGCTGACTAGCGGGGACTCCTACGAGCAGTACTTC. The V call is TRBV10-3, the J call TRBJ2-7, with 11 bases identical to TRBD2. This CDR3 contains 17 residues. The germline gives CDR1 ENHRY, CDR2 SYGVKD. Germline trimming cut 8 bases from V and 0 bases from J; bases unmatched to any gene: 12.

This clonotype has a handful of counts. The chain recombines TRBV4-2 with TRBJ2-7; TRBD2 might be the D (5 bases). The CDR3 length is 14 residues. The germline V gene has CDR1 LGHNA and CDR2 YNFKEQ. With 0 bases removed from V and 1 base from J, the gap between germline ends came to 7 bases. CDR3 DNA sequence: TGTGCCAGCAGCCAAGACGGACTGTCCTACGAGCAGTACTTC. Amino acid sequence: CASSQDGLSYEQYF.

This chain connects TRBV28 to TRBJ2-5; 8 bases agree with TRBD2. The germline gives CDR1 MDHEN, CDR2 SYDVKM. V trimming: 5 bases; J trimming: 1 base; junction bases outside the gene matches: 6. CDR3 size: 15 residues. CDR3: CASSDPGLGQETQYF. The CDR3 DNA is TGTGCCAGCAGTGACCCGGGACTAGGCCAAGAGACCCAGTACTTC.

The chain is built from TRBV4-1 and TRBJ2-1; 8 bases map to TRBD2. Germline assignment: CDR1 MGHRA and CDR2 YSYEKL. Trimming removed 1 base from V and 7 bases from J; junction bases left unmatched: 9. CDR3 length equals 16 residues. The CDR3: CASSQVSGVLFNEQFF. The DNA for the CDR3 is TGCGCCAGCAGCCAAGTTAGCGGGGTGTTATTTAATGAGCAGTTCTTC.